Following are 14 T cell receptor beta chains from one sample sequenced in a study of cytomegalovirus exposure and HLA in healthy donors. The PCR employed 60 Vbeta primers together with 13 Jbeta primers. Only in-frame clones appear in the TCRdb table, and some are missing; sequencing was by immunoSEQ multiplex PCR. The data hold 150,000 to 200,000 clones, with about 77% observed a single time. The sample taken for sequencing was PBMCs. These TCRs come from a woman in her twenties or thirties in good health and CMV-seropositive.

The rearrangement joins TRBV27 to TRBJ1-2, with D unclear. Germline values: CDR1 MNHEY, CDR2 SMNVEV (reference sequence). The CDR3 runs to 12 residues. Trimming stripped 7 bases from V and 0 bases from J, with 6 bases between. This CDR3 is CASKDSNYGYTF. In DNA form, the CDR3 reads TGTGCCAGCAAGGACTCTAACTATGGCTACACCTTC.

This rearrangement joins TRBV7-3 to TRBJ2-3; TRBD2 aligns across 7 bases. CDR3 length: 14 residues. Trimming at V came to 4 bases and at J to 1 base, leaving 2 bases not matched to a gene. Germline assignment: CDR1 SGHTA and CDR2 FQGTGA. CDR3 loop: CASSSAGGTDTQYF. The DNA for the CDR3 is TGTGCCAGCAGCTCCGCGGGGGGCACAGATACGCAGTATTTT.

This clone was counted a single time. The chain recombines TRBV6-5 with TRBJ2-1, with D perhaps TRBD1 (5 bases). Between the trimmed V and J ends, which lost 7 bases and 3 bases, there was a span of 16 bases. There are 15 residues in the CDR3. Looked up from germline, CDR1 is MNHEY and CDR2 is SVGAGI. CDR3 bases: TGTGCCAGCACTTTTAGACAGAAAAACTACAATGAGCAGTTCTTC. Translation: CASTFRQKNYNEQFF.

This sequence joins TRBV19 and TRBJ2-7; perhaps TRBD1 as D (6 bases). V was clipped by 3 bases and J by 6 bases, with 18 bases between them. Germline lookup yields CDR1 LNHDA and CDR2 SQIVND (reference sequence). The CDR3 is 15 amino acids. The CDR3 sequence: CASSIMAGAVSEQYF. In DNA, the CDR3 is TGTGCCAGTAGTATCATGGCAGGGGCAGTCAGCGAGCAGTACTTC.

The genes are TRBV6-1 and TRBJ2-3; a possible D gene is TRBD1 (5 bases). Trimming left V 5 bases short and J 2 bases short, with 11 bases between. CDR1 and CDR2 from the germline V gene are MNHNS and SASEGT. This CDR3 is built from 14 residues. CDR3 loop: CASSPDSSTDTQYF. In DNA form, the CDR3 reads TGTGCCAGCAGTCCTGACAGTTCCACAGATACGCAGTATTTT.

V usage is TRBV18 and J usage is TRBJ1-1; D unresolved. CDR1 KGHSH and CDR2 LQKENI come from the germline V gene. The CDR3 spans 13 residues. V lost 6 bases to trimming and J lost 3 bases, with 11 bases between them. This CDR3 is CASSSRSDTEAFF. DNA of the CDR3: TGTGCCAGCTCCTCTCGCTCAGACACTGAAGCTTTCTTT.

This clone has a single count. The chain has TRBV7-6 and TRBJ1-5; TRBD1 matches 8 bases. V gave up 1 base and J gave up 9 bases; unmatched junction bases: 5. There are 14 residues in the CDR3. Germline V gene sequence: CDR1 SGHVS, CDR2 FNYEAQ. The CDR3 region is CASSLGTGRGPQHF. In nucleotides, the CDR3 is TGTGCCAGCAGCTTAGGGACAGGGAGGGGGCCCCAGCATTTT.

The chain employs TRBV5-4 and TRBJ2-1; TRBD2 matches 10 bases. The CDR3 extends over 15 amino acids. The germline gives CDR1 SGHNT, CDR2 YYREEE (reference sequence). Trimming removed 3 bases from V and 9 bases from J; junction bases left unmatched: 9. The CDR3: CASSSSGSSSSEQFF. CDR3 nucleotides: TGTGCCAGCAGCTCTAGCGGGAGCTCGTCAAGTGAGCAGTTCTTC.

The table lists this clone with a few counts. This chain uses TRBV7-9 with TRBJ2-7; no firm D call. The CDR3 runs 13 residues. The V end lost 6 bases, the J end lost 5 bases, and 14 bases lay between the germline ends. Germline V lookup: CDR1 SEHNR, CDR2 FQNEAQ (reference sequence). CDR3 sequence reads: CASSPQTKDEQYF. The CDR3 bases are TGTGCCAGCAGTCCCCAGACAAAGGACGAGCAGTACTTC. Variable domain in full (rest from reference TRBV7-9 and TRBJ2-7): DTGVSQNPRHKITKRGQNVTFRCDPISEHNRLYWYRQTLGQGPEFLTYFQNEAQLEKSRLLSDRFSAERPKGSFSTLEIQRTEQGDSAMYLCASSPQTKDEQYFGPGTRLTVT.

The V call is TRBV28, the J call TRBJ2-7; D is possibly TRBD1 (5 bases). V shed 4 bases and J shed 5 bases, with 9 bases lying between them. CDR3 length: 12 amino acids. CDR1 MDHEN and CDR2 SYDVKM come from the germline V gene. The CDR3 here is CASSSQGDEQYF. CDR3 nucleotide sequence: TGTGCCAGCAGTTCGCAGGGTGACGAGCAGTACTTC.

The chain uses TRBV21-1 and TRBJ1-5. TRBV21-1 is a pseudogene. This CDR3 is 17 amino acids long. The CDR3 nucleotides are TGTGCCAGCAGCAAATTGCCGGGACTTAAGAGCAATCAGCCCCAGCATTTT. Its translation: CASSKLPGLKSNQPQHF.

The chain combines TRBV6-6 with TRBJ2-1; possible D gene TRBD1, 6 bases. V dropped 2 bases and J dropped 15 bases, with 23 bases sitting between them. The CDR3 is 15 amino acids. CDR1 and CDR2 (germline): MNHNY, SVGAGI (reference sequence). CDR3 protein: CASSYPQGVSPSLFF. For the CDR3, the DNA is TGTGCCAGCAGTTACCCACAGGGCGTTAGCCCAAGTCTGTTCTTC.

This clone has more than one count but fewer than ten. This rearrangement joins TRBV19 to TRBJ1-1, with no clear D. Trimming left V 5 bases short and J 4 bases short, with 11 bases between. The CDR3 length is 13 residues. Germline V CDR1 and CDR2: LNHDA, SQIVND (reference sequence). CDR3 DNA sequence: TGTGCCAGTAGTGATCGGGGTGGCACTGAAGCTTTCTTT. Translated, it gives CASSDRGGTEAFF.

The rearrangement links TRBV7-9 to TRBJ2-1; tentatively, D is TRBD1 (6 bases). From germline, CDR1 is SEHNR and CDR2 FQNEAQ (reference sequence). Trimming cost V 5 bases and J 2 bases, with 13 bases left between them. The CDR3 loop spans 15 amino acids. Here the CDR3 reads CASSRTDYPYNEQFF. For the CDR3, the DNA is TGTGCCAGCAGCCGGACAGACTACCCCTACAATGAGCAGTTCTTC.